The 25 T cell receptor beta chains presented below share a single source sample, sequenced in a study of siplizumab effects on memory and regulatory T cells. TCRdb's copy holds only in-frame clones and misses some; the assay was immunoSEQ multiplex PCR. The repertoire consists of approximately 70,000 clones, with more than 80% occurring once and the leading ten covering approximately 30%. The sample comprised CD8+ T cells sorted from blood. The receptors derive from a human donor in good health.

The gene calls are TRBV9 and TRBJ2-1; weak D call: TRBD1 (6 bases). Germline CDR1 is SGDLS and CDR2 is YYNGEE. The CDR3 length is 16 residues. V was cut by 3 bases and J by 0 bases, with 13 bases left in between. The CDR3 DNA follows: TGTGCCAGCAGCGCACAGGGCGCGAGCTCCTACAATGAGCAGTTCTTC. Translating gives CASSAQGASSYNEQFF.

V gene TRBV10-1 combines with J gene TRBJ1-4, with TRBD1 matching over 7 bases. Germline V lookup: CDR1 WNHNN, CDR2 SYGVQD (reference sequence). J lost 7 bases, V lost 8 bases, and 13 bases had no gene match. The CDR3 is 15 residues long. The DNA of the CDR3 is TGCGCCAGCGGCCGAAGGGACAGCGGGACTGAAAAACTGTTTTTT. Translating it yields CASGRRDSGTEKLFF.

The rearrangement links TRBV4-1 to TRBJ2-3; tentatively, D is TRBD1 (6 bases). The V and J ends lost 4 bases and 1 base respectively, with 9 bases between them. Germline CDR1 reads MGHRA; CDR2 reads YSYEKL. The CDR3 has 14 residues. CDR3 sequence (DNA): TGCGCCAGCAGCCCCTGGACAGGCACAGATACGCAGTATTTT. The encoded protein is CASSPWTGTDTQYF.

The CDR3 protein is CASSLGASGPYNEQFF. CDR3 nucleotides: TGCGCCAGCAGCTTGGGAGCGTCGGGACCTTACAATGAGCAGTTCTTC. The chain couples TRBV5-1 to TRBJ2-1, with D possibly called TRBD1 or TRBD2 (5 bases each). Germline V gives CDR1 SGHRS, CDR2 YFSETQ. This CDR3 has 16 residues. The V end lost 0 bases, the J end lost 4 bases, and 14 bases lay between the germline ends.

The chain has TRBV5-1 and TRBJ1-1; maybe TRBD1 (6 bases). The CDR3 runs 16 residues. V lost 6 bases to trimming and J lost 4 bases, with 22 bases between them. In germline, CDR1 is SGHRS, CDR2 YFSETQ. For the CDR3, the DNA is TGCGCCAGCAAAGGGTGGGTGAGGGGGTCCGGCACTGAAGCTTTCTTT. Its translation is CASKGWVRGSGTEAFF.

The rearrangement links TRBV11-2 to TRBJ1-1, with 10 nucleotides matching TRBD1. Germline V CDR1 and CDR2: SGHAT, FQNNGV. V gave up 1 base and J gave up 7 bases; unmatched junction bases: 3. The CDR3 spans 14 residues. In DNA, the CDR3 is TGTGCCAGCAGCTTAGGACAGGGGGCGATTGAAGCTTTCTTT. Translation gives CASSLGQGAIEAFF.

This chain connects TRBV7-2 to TRBJ1-3, with D perhaps TRBD1 (5 bases). Germline-derived CDR1 and CDR2 are SGHTA and FQGNSA. Trimming removed 3 bases at V and 0 bases at J, with 9 bases between. The length of the CDR3 is 15 residues. The CDR3 is CASSFDRSSGNTIYF. The CDR3, as DNA: TGTGCCAGCAGCTTCGACAGATCCTCTGGAAACACCATATATTTT.

This clone was seen once. The V call is TRBV10-3, the J call TRBJ2-1; D not certain. Germline loops: CDR1 ENHRY, CDR2 SYGVKD. This CDR3 comprises 13 residues. Trimming removed 3 bases at V and 2 bases at J, with 5 bases between. CDR3 residues: CAISEGTYNEQFF. The CDR3, as DNA: TGTGCCATCAGTGAAGGTACCTACAATGAGCAGTTCTTC.

V is TRBV18 and J is TRBJ2-2; perhaps TRBD1 as D (6 bases). The CDR3 runs to 18 residues. The V end lost 7 bases, the J end lost 7 bases, and 28 bases lay between the germline ends. The germline V gene encodes CDR1 KGHSH and CDR2 LQKENI. In DNA form, the CDR3 reads TGTGCCAGCTACTCCCGGGGACACGACCCTGGTAGGATCGGGGAGCTGTTTTTT. Encoded protein: CASYSRGHDPGRIGELFF.

The chain is built from TRBV19 and TRBJ2-1; TRBD2 agrees at 8 bases. The CDR3 length is 14 residues. Germline lookup yields CDR1 LNHDA and CDR2 SQIVND (reference sequence). Trimming removed 8 bases from V and 7 bases from J; junction bases left unmatched: 10. CDR3 region: CASQMSGSLNEQFF. Here the CDR3 DNA reads TGTGCCAGTCAAATGAGCGGGAGCCTTAATGAGCAGTTCTTC.

The chain links TRBV5-1 to TRBJ1-1; 9 bases map to TRBD1. Germline values: CDR1 SGHRS, CDR2 YFSETQ. Trimming at V came to 3 bases and at J to 11 bases, leaving 11 bases not matched to a gene. The CDR3 consists of 14 residues. DNA of the CDR3: TGCGCCAGCAGCTCTCAAATCCCGGACAGGGGTGCTTTCTTT. This codes for CASSSQIPDRGAFF.

The chain employs TRBV7-2 and TRBJ2-3; D perhaps matches TRBD2 (6 bases). This CDR3 is 14 amino acids long. Trimming cost V 2 bases and J 4 bases, with 10 bases left between them. Looked up from germline, CDR1 is SGHTA and CDR2 is FQGNSA. CDR3 nucleotide sequence: TGTGCCAGCAGCTTATGGGACTCAGCAGATACGCAGTATTTT. The encoded protein is CASSLWDSADTQYF. Full variable domain (missing parts from reference TRBV7-2 and TRBJ2-3): GAGVSQSPSNKVTEKGKDVELRCDPISGHTALYWYRQSLGQGLEFLIYFQGNSAPDKSGLPSDRFSAERTGGSVSTLTIQRTQQEDSAVYLCASSLWDSADTQYFGPGTRLTVL.

The rearrangement links TRBV5-6 to TRBJ2-5; 9 positions agree with TRBD1. Unmatched junction bases numbered 12, after V lost 2 bases and J lost 1 base. CDR3 length equals 18 residues. Germline V gives CDR1 SGHDT, CDR2 YYEEEE. The CDR3 loop is CASSFGEQGAILQETQYF. DNA for the CDR3: TGTGCCAGCAGCTTTGGGGAACAGGGGGCTATACTCCAAGAGACCCAGTACTTC.

The rearrangement links TRBV6-4 to TRBJ1-1; the D is unclear. With 2 bases removed from V and 4 bases from J, the gap between germline ends came to 8 bases. Germline values: CDR1 MRHNA, CDR2 SNTAGT. This CDR3 spans 13 amino acids. CDR3 coding DNA: TGTGCCAGCAGTGACACCCGTGGCACTGAAGCTTTCTTT. This encodes CASSDTRGTEAFF.

CDR3 in DNA: TGTGCCAGCAGTGAAGGTACATCTTACCCAAATCAGCCCCAGCATTTT. Translation gives CASSEGTSYPNQPQHF. The chain couples TRBV2 to TRBJ1-5; D unresolved. Trimming pared 1 base from V and 4 bases from J, leaving 14 bases between. Per the germline V gene, CDR1 is SNHLY and CDR2 is FYNNEI. The CDR3 covers 16 residues.

The CDR3 DNA sequence: TGTGCCAGCAGCCTGACTAGCGGGGGGGCCGGTGAGCAGTTCTTC. Translation: CASSLTSGGAGEQFF. The gene calls are TRBV11-2 and TRBJ2-1, with 14 bases aligning to TRBD2. Losses at the gene ends were 5 bases for V and 9 bases for J; bases not matched to a gene: 6. Germline lookup yields CDR1 SGHAT and CDR2 FQNNGV. The CDR3 is 15 residues long.

The V gene is TRBV29-1, the J gene TRBJ1-2, with D tentatively TRBD1 (5 bases). The CDR3 spans 15 residues. Trimming took off 2 bases at V and 8 bases at J, with 21 bases between the two ends. Germline V lookup: CDR1 SQVTM, CDR2 ANQGSEA. Written as DNA, the CDR3 is TGCAGCGTTGAAAGGCCGGGACGGACTTTGGGCGGCTACACCTTC. This codes for CSVERPGRTLGGYTF.

J is TRBJ1-6 and V is TRBV28, with a possible D match to TRBD1 (5 bases). The CDR3 consists of 17 residues. Between the trimmed V and J ends, which lost 4 bases and 1 base, there was a span of 14 bases. Germline lookup yields CDR1 MDHEN and CDR2 SYDVKM. CDR3 region: CASSSPRGPSYNSPLHF. The DNA of the CDR3 is TGTGCCAGCAGTTCCCCCCGGGGCCCTTCCTATAATTCACCCCTCCACTTT.

This chain connects TRBV2 to TRBJ1-6, with D possibly matching TRBD1 (5 bases). The V end lost 8 bases, the J end lost 7 bases, and 24 bases lay between the germline ends. The CDR3 sequence is 17 residues long. Germline CDR1 is SNHLY and CDR2 is FYNNEI. For the CDR3, the DNA is TGTGCCAGCGACAGCCCCAAGGAAACTTCCTCAAATTCACCCCTCCACTTT. Amino acid sequence: CASDSPKETSSNSPLHF.

This sequence joins TRBV7-3 and TRBJ2-7, with D perhaps matching TRBD2 (6 bases). V was cut by 0 bases and J by 0 bases, with 9 bases left in between. The CDR3 totals 15 residues. CDR1 and CDR2 from the germline V gene are SGHTA and FQGTGA. As DNA, the CDR3 is TGTGCCAGCAGCTTAACGGGCGGGAACTCCTACGAGCAGTACTTC. It translates to CASSLTGGNSYEQYF.

V usage is TRBV19 and J usage is TRBJ2-7; D remains unclear. The CDR3 loop spans 14 amino acids. Germline V CDR1 and CDR2: LNHDA, SQIVND (reference sequence). V was shortened by 6 bases and J by 0 bases, with 12 bases between the two germline ends. The CDR3 sequence: CASSPRAGSYEQYF. The CDR3 DNA follows: TGTGCCAGTAGCCCCCGCGCAGGCTCCTACGAGCAGTACTTC. Full variable domain (remainder filled in from reference TRBV19 and TRBJ2-7): DGGITQSPKYLFRKEGQNVTLSCEQNLNHDAMYWYRQDPGQGLRLIYYSQIVNDFQKGDIAEGYSVSREKKESFPLTVTSAQKNPTAFYLCASSPRAGSYEQYFGPGTRLTVT.

The chain joins TRBV7-6 to TRBJ1-5, with no clear D. CDR3 length: 13 amino acids. V was cut by 5 bases and J by 6 bases, with 11 bases left in between. Germline V lookup: CDR1 SGHVS, CDR2 FNYEAQ. Here the CDR3 DNA reads TGTGCCAGCAGCCAGAGTCTTGGTCAGCCCCAGCATTTT. This gives the protein CASSQSLGQPQHF.

The J gene is TRBJ2-2, the V gene TRBV2; 8 nucleotides agree with TRBD2. Unmatched junction bases numbered 1, after V lost 9 bases and J lost 1 base. The CDR3 is made up of 13 amino acids. Looked up from germline, CDR1 is SNHLY and CDR2 is FYNNEI. The CDR3: CARSGRNTGELFF. CDR3 DNA sequence: TGTGCCAGGAGCGGGAGGAACACCGGGGAGCTGTTTTTT. Combining the CDR3 with reference TRBV2 and TRBJ2-2 gives the whole variable domain EPEVTQTPSHQVTQMGQEVILRCVPISNHLYFYWYRQILGQKVEFLVSFYNNEISEKSEIFDDQFSVERPDGSNFTLKIRSTKLEDSAMYFCARSGRNTGELFFGEGSRLTVL.

The chain joins TRBV15 to TRBJ1-5; 7 nucleotides align to TRBD1. Trimming removed 4 bases from V and 7 bases from J; junction bases left unmatched: 7. The germline gives CDR1 LNHNV, CDR2 YYDKDF (reference sequence). The CDR3 loop spans 14 amino acids. Here the CDR3 reads CATSISGGGQPQHF. The CDR3 DNA sequence: TGTGCCACCAGCATTTCAGGGGGAGGGCAGCCCCAGCATTTT.

This clone is termed medium-sized. Here the CDR3 DNA reads TGTGCCAGCAGCTCCCCCAACAGGGTGGTCTACGAGCAGTACTTC. Translated, it gives CASSSPNRVVYEQYF. The gene calls are TRBV7-9 and TRBJ2-7; TRBD1 might be the D (6 bases). The V gene lost 4 bases and the J gene lost 3 bases, with 16 bases spanning the gap. CDR3 size: 15 residues. CDR1 SEHNR and CDR2 FQNEAQ come from the germline V gene (reference sequence).